This T cell receptor (beta chain) appears in the sequencing data of a study of blood T cell repertoires in COVID-19. Germline CDR1 is KGHDR and CDR2 is SFDVKD. This CDR3 region has 13 residues. V gave up 8 bases and J gave up 5 bases, with 11 bases separating them. Only one count was recorded for this clone. Across 20 to 25 US areas, participants ranged in age from roughly 18 to 95 years. Grouping used clinical history reported by participants in a survey and questionnaire. Generated by immunoSEQ multiplex PCR, the TCRdb table keeps only in-frame clones and is missing some. Here the sample spans over 150,000 clones, 75% to 90% being singletons.

V gene TRBV24-1 combines with J gene TRBJ2-2; D uncertain. The TCR sequence derives from a man aged 40-50 years who had recovered from COVID-19. What was sequenced was PBMCs or T cells enriched from blood (not recorded which). Here the CDR3 reads CATISVQTGELFF. The CDR3, as DNA: TGTGCCACCATTAGTGTTCAAACCGGGGAGCTGTTTTTT.